This T cell receptor beta chain was identified in a study of tumor-infiltrating lymphocytes in primary liver carcinoma. The study, taken as a whole, reports: Against blood, tumors held a significantly higher top-250-clone fraction (p = 0.039).

Turning to this clonotype: Its antigen is not identified.

Making TCR beta cDNA involved approximately 510 ng total RNA and a constant-region primer. Investigators got TCR beta libraries out of three nested multiplex PCR rounds, done with slightly modified ARM-PCR. The first two PCR rounds used TRBV1-TRBV30 primers with a Cbeta primer, 10 cycles each. TCRdb itself ran the multiplex PCR reads through MiXCR, one entry per CDR3 protein. The sample has roughly 330,000 distinct CDR3 sequences; roughly 61% are singletons. The CDR3 runs 14 residues. Trimming cost V 1 base and J 7 bases, with 15 bases left between them. Looked up from germline, CDR1 is SGHRS and CDR2 is YFSETQ. Both blood RNA, taken from unsorted whole blood, and germline DNA were extracted.

Sequencing was performed on peripheral blood. This sequence joins TRBV5-1 and TRBJ2-7; D unresolved. The origin of this receptor is a man in his forties with primary liver carcinoma and hepatitis B virus infection. The CDR3 here is CASSLRELSLEQYF. The DNA for the CDR3 is TGCGCCAGCAGCTTGCGAGAACTCAGTTTGGAGCAGTACTTC.